This is a list of T cell receptor beta chains from one sample in a study of blood T cell repertoires in COVID-19. This table comes from immunoSEQ multiplex PCR, and its TCRdb copy is limited to in-frame clones, with some not included. The sample gives about 77,000 clones, 80% of which show up once; under 5.5% is in the top ten. Sequencing was carried out using peripheral blood. The receptors here all came from a woman between 65 and 79 years old with acute or convalescent COVID-19. CDR3s include the opening cysteine and the closing phenylalanine or tryptophan. Each record gives: V gene, D gene, clone size, J gene, CDR3 DNA, CDR3 protein. A D gene is named only where the DNA matches it firmly. Clone sizes are given selectively: once, few, many, or a class where the clone is expanded.

TRBV27	-	-	TRBJ2-3	TGTGCCAGCAGCCCCCTGATACGACTCGGAAGCCTTAGCACAGATACGCAGTATTTT	CASSPLIRLGSLSTDTQYF
TRBV2	TRBD1	once	TRBJ1-5	TGTGCCAGCAGTGCGGACAGGGCCTCTACCAATCAGCCCCAGCATTTT	CASSADRASTNQPQHF
TRBV7-6	TRBD1	-	TRBJ1-2	TGTGCCAGCAGCTCTGTCGACAGGGGAAAAGACTATGGCTACACCTTC	CASSSVDRGKDYGYTF
TRBV5-6	-	-	TRBJ1-2	TGTGCCAGCAGCGTAACAGGGAACTATGGCTACACCTTC	CASSVTGNYGYTF
TRBV9	TRBD2	-	TRBJ2-7	TGTGCCCCCGGGGACTACGCATCCTACGAGCAGTACTTC	CAPGDYASYEQYF
TRBV4-1	TRBD2	-	TRBJ2-7	TGCGCCAGCAGAGGACTAGCGGGGGGGTCGAGCTCCTACGAGCAGTACTTC	CASRGLAGGSSSYEQYF
TRBV3-1/TRBV3-2	TRBD1	-	TRBJ2-5	TGTGCCAGCAGCCAGGGAGCGACAGGGGCAGAGACCCAGTACTTC	CASSQGATGAETQYF
TRBV13	-	-	TRBJ1-6	TGTGCCAGCAGCGTTAGGACAAGAACAAGCTCCTATAATTCACCCCTCCACTTT	CASSVRTRTSSYNSPLHF
TRBV19	-	-	TRBJ1-4	TGTGCCAGTAGCTATAAACAACAGATACGTGGTGAAAAACTGTTTTTT	CASSYKQQIRGEKLFF
TRBV15	-	-	TRBJ1-1	TGTGCCACCAGCATTCTCTTGAACACTGAAGCTTTCTTT	CATSILLNTEAFF
TRBV25-1	-	-	TRBJ2-5	TGTGCCAGCAGTGATCTTGAGACCCAGTACTTC	CASSDLETQYF
TRBV27	TRBD1	few	TRBJ1-1	TGTGCCAGCAGTTTTCAGGGGGCAGGGGCTGAAGCTTTCTTT	CASSFQGAGAEAFF
TRBV4-1	-	few	TRBJ1-1	TGCGCCAGCAGCCAAGAAGGGGGTGTCACTGAAGCTTTCTTT	CASSQEGGVTEAFF
TRBV9	-	-	TRBJ2-2	TGTGCCAGCCTGGGGGGCACCGGGGAGCTGTTTTTT	CASLGGTGELFF
TRBV11-2	-	-	TRBJ1-1	TGTGCCAGCAGCTTAGAGTCGGGGATAGGGGCTTTCTTT	CASSLESGIGAFF
TRBV6-6	-	once	TRBJ1-2	TGTGCCAGCAGTTACTCAGGAGGGACTTATGGCTACACCTTC	CASSYSGGTYGYTF
TRBV19	TRBD1	-	TRBJ1-5	TGTGCCAGTAGTATTGGGACAGGGTTTAATCAGCCCCAGCATTTT	CASSIGTGFNQPQHF
TRBV24-1	-	-	TRBJ1-3	TGTGCCACCAGTGCCCGGGGGGGCAGAGGAAACACCATATATTTT	CATSARGGRGNTIYF
TRBV7-9	TRBD1	-	TRBJ1-4	TGTGCCAGCAGCTTAGGGGACAGAGTTAATGAAAAACTGTTTTTT	CASSLGDRVNEKLFF
TRBV3-1/TRBV3-2	TRBD2	-	TRBJ2-7	TGTGCCAGCAGCCAACAAGGACTAGCGGGGGCGGGGGAGCAGTACTTC	CASSQQGLAGAGEQYF
TRBV3-1/TRBV3-2	TRBD1	-	TRBJ1-2	TGTGCCAGCAGCCAAGATTCCCTGGGACAGGGTGTAGGCTACACCTTC	CASSQDSLGQGVGYTF
TRBV27	TRBD1	-	TRBJ1-5	TGTGCCAGCAGTCCCCTCACAGGGGCCGAAGTTTATAGCAATCAGCCCCAGCATTTT	CASSPLTGAEVYSNQPQHF
TRBV5-4	-	few	TRBJ1-2	TGTGCCAGCAGCTTGCAAACGGGTTTCGATGGCTACACCTTC	CASSLQTGFDGYTF
TRBV4-3	-	once	TRBJ1-1	TGCGCCAGCAGCCAAGGCGCGGGTTTTAGGAACACTGAAGCTTTCTTT	CASSQGAGFRNTEAFF
TRBV5-4	TRBD1	-	TRBJ2-7	TGTGCCAGCAGCCTTCGGGACAGACCATACGAGCAGTACTTC	CASSLRDRPYEQYF
TRBV12-5	-	once	TRBJ2-5	TGTGCTAGTGGTTTCTCGGGATTCCGAAGAGAGGAGACCCAGTACTTC	CASGFSGFRREETQYF
TRBV12-3/TRBV12-4	TRBD1	-	TRBJ2-7	TGTGCCAGCGCCCGGGACAGGGATAACGAGCAGTACTTC	CASARDRDNEQYF
TRBV4-1	-	-	TRBJ1-4	TGCGCCAGCAGCCAAGGGGCGGGGAATACGGGGGAAAAACTGTTTTTT	CASSQGAGNTGEKLFF
TRBV3-1/TRBV3-2	TRBD1	-	TRBJ2-3	TGTGCCAGCAGCCCCAGACAGGGGTTCGCAGATACGCAGTATTTT	CASSPRQGFADTQYF
TRBV7-3	TRBD1	-	TRBJ1-2	TGTGCCAGCAGCTATGGGACAGGGACCTTCTATGGCTACACCTTC	CASSYGTGTFYGYTF
TRBV10-2	-	-	TRBJ1-3	TGCGCCAGCACTAAGGAGCTATCTCCTGGAAACACCATATATTTT	CASTKELSPGNTIYF
TRBV11-1	-	-	TRBJ1-2	TGTGCCAGCAGAGGACCAGGGTATGGCTACACCTTC	CASRGPGYGYTF
TRBV24-1	TRBD1	few	TRBJ2-7	TGTGCCACCAGTACGGACAGGGTAGACGAGCAGTACTTC	CATSTDRVDEQYF
TRBV7-6	TRBD1	-	TRBJ2-5	TGTGCCAGCAGCCCGCCGGACAGGGCCCGAGGGACCCAGTACTTC	CASSPPDRARGTQYF
TRBV7-2	-	-	TRBJ1-2	TGTGCCAGCGTCGCCATCGACAGTAACTATGGCTACACCTTC	CASVAIDSNYGYTF
TRBV29-1	TRBD2	once	TRBJ2-1	TGCAGCGCAGAAGCGGGGGAGCAGTTCTTC	CSAEAGEQFF
TRBV6-2/TRBV6-3	-	-	TRBJ1-3	TGTGCCAGCAGTTACCGAAGTCGCGGGGGCGAAGGAAACACCATATATTTT	CASSYRSRGGEGNTIYF
TRBV2	-	medium-sized	TRBJ2-1	TGTGCCAGCAGTGAATTAGCCAATGAGCAGTTCTTC	CASSELANEQFF
TRBV24-1	-	-	TRBJ1-5	TGTGCCACCTCGAAGGAGGGATTAAATCAGCCCCAGCATTTT	CATSKEGLNQPQHF
TRBV19	TRBD2	-	TRBJ2-2	TGTGCCAGTAGTTCCGGACTAGCGGGGGGAACCGGGGAGCTGTTTTTT	CASSSGLAGGTGELFF
TRBV6-5	-	-	TRBJ1-4	TGTGCCAGCAGTTCGGTTCTTAATGAAAAACTGTTTTTT	CASSSVLNEKLFF
TRBV27	-	-	TRBJ1-1	TGTGCCAGCAGTTTATCGACAGGTTTAGAAGCTTTCTTT	CASSLSTGLEAFF
TRBV6-5	TRBD1	-	TRBJ1-1	TGTGCCAGCAGTTACGAGACAGGGCTCGGCACTGAAGCTTTCTTT	CASSYETGLGTEAFF
TRBV4-3	TRBD1	-	TRBJ2-7	TGCGCCAGCAGCCAAACAGGGGGGAGCTACGAGCAGTACTTC	CASSQTGGSYEQYF
TRBV18	TRBD1	-	TRBJ1-2	TGTGCCAGCTCACCGGGACAGGGCGCTGGCTACACCTTC	CASSPGQGAGYTF
TRBV25-1	TRBD1	-	TRBJ1-4	TGTGCCAGCAGTGAATATGAGCCACAGGGGGGCGAAAAACTGTTTTTT	CASSEYEPQGGEKLFF
TRBV27	-	-	TRBJ1-1	TGTGCCAGCAGTTTATTTCCGACAGGAAAGAACACTGAAGCTTTCTTT	CASSLFPTGKNTEAFF
TRBV5-1	TRBD1	-	TRBJ2-7	TGCGCCAGCAGCTGGTCCGTTGACAGGGACTACGAGCAGTACTTC	CASSWSVDRDYEQYF
TRBV14	-	-	TRBJ2-3	TGTGCCAGCAGCCAAGATCTGCGGGGCCTCACAGATACGCAGTATTTT	CASSQDLRGLTDTQYF
TRBV19	-	-	TRBJ1-1	TGTGCCAGTAGTATGCAGACTTCGAACACTGAAGCTTTCTTT	CASSMQTSNTEAFF
TRBV4-3	-	once	TRBJ1-5	TGCGCCAGCAGCCAAGAAGCATCTAGGGGACAGCCCCAGCATTTT	CASSQEASRGQPQHF